This entry lists 20 T cell receptor beta chains sequenced from one sample in a study of cytomegalovirus exposure and HLA in healthy donors. Use of 60 Vbeta and 13 Jbeta primers characterized the PCR. Measured with immunoSEQ multiplex PCR; TCRdb has only the in-frame clones, and not every one. The sample gives 150,000 to 200,000 clones, around 79% of which show up once; around 1.6% is in the top ten. Sequences were obtained from PBMCs. The source of these receptors is a woman between 45 and 60 years old in good health and CMV-seronegative.

The chain combines TRBV10-3 with TRBJ1-2; D is undetermined. The germline V gene encodes CDR1 ENHRY and CDR2 SYGVKD. Trimming shortened V by 2 bases and J by 4 bases, and 11 bases separated the two germline ends. This CDR3 contains 14 residues. Here the CDR3 reads CAISEVTAFYGYTF. The CDR3, as DNA: TGTGCCATCAGTGAGGTGACTGCGTTCTATGGCTACACCTTC.

The chain is built from TRBV6-6 and TRBJ2-3; a possible D gene is TRBD2 (6 bases). The CDR3 spans 15 residues. V was trimmed by 6 bases and J by 4 bases, leaving 17 bases between them. Germline assignment: CDR1 MNHNY and CDR2 SVGAGI (reference sequence). CDR3 DNA sequence: TGTGCCAGCAGCCCACGCCGAGGAGGGTCAGATACGCAGTATTTT. As protein: CASSPRRGGSDTQYF.

This clone has more than one count but fewer than ten. The rearrangement uses TRBV6-6 and TRBJ2-7; no clear D gene. Trimming removed 8 bases at V and 5 bases at J, with 16 bases between. The CDR3 loop spans 13 amino acids. Germline loops: CDR1 MNHNY, CDR2 SVGAGI (reference sequence). The CDR3 nucleotides read TGTGCCAGCCTTATCTCAGGCTCTGACGAGCAGTACTTC. Translation gives CASLISGSDEQYF.

V usage is TRBV25-1 and J usage is TRBJ2-5; 7 bases map to TRBD1. Germline CDR1 is MGHDK and CDR2 is SYGVNS. There are 15 residues in the CDR3. Trimming cost V 3 bases and J 3 bases; bases outside gene matches: 7. This CDR3 reads CASSDHRDRKETQYF. The CDR3 bases are TGTGCCAGCAGTGACCACCGGGACAGAAAAGAGACCCAGTACTTC.

V and J are TRBV7-2 and TRBJ1-2; no reliable D call. V was clipped by 2 bases and J by 2 bases, with 6 bases between them. The CDR3 sequence is 13 residues long. CDR1 and CDR2 from the germline V gene are SGHTA and FQGNSA. CDR3 sequence reads: CASSLLQNYGYTF. CDR3 nucleotides: TGTGCCAGCAGCTTACTGCAGAACTATGGCTACACCTTC.

This chain links TRBV7-2 with TRBJ2-3, with D hard to call. This CDR3 contains 13 residues. V dropped 4 bases and J dropped 3 bases, with 8 bases sitting between them. Germline lookup yields CDR1 SGHTA and CDR2 FQGNSA. The CDR3 spells CASSSQMTDTQYF. For the CDR3, the DNA is TGTGCCAGCAGCTCCCAGATGACAGATACGCAGTATTTT.

The V and J genes are TRBV5-8 and TRBJ2-1; no definite D call. CDR1 is SGHTS, CDR2 YDEGEE, per germline. The CDR3 runs to 12 residues. The ends were cut back, 1 base at V and 5 bases at J, with 4 bases in the middle. The CDR3: CASSLTDNEQFF. CDR3 sequence (DNA): TGTGCCAGCAGCTTGACAGACAATGAGCAGTTCTTC.

V and J are TRBV5-6 and TRBJ2-4; 8 nucleotides match TRBD1. Germline assignment: CDR1 SGHDT and CDR2 YYEEEE. CDR3 length: 16 residues. V lost 2 bases, J lost 2 bases, and 6 bases stayed unmatched. CDR3 in DNA: TGTGCCAGCAGCTTATTTCAGGGGGCCCCCAAAAACATTCAGTACTTC. As protein: CASSLFQGAPKNIQYF. The variable domain in full, with the rest retrieved from reference TRBV5-6 and TRBJ2-4, is DAGVTQSPTHLIKTRGQQVTLRCSPKSGHDTVSWYQQALGQGPQFIFQYYEEEERQRGNFPDRFSGHQFPNYSSELNVNALLLGDSALYLCASSLFQGAPKNIQYFGAGTRLSVL.

The CDR3 DNA reads as TGCAGCGTCCGGGACAGGGTATTTGGAAACACCATATATTTT. It codes for CSVRDRVFGNTIYF. V and J are TRBV29-1 and TRBJ1-3; 9 bases map to TRBD1. The CDR3 consists of 14 residues. With V trimmed by 6 bases and J by 3 bases, 6 bases remained unmatched. The germline V gene has CDR1 SQVTM and CDR2 ANQGSEA.

This rearrangement joins TRBV7-9 to TRBJ2-7; 9 bases match TRBD1. CDR1 is SEHNR and CDR2 is FQNEAQ in the germline V gene (reference sequence). Trimming removed 4 bases from V and 2 bases from J; junction bases left unmatched: 9. The CDR3 is 16 amino acids. CDR3 protein: CASSSHRDRVTYEQYF. The CDR3 DNA follows: TGTGCCAGCAGCTCCCACCGGGACAGGGTGACCTACGAGCAGTACTTC.

The chain links TRBV7-9 to TRBJ2-7, with D hard to call. V gave up 0 bases and J gave up 6 bases, with 9 bases separating them. Germline V CDR1 and CDR2: SEHNR, FQNEAQ (reference sequence). The CDR3 runs to 13 residues. CDR3 sequence reads: CASSLAATTEQYF. CDR3 DNA sequence: TGTGCCAGCAGCTTAGCAGCCACCACCGAGCAGTACTTC.

V gene TRBV18 combines with J gene TRBJ1-5; a possible D gene is TRBD1 (5 bases). CDR1 and CDR2 from the germline V gene are KGHSH and LQKENI. Trimming left V 6 bases short and J 6 bases short, with 9 bases between. The CDR3 has 12 residues. The CDR3 reads CASSPDSQPQHF. The CDR3 DNA follows: TGTGCCAGCTCGCCCGACAGTCAGCCCCAGCATTTT.

There are a few counts of this clone. CDR3 in amino acids: CAWSGGLEQPQHF. The CDR3 DNA reads TGTGCCTGGAGTGGAGGGCTCGAACAGCCCCAGCATTTT. The rearrangement links TRBV30 to TRBJ1-5; D gene unclear. Between the trimmed V and J ends, which lost 1 base and 7 bases, there was a span of 11 bases. The CDR3 covers 13 residues. Germline V gives CDR1 GTSNPN, CDR2 SVGIG (reference sequence). The whole variable domain, filled in from reference TRBV30 and TRBJ1-5, reads SQTIHQWPATLVQPVGSPLSLECTVEGTSNPNLYWYRQAAGRGLQLLFYSVGIGQISSEVPQNLSASRPQDRQFILSSKKLLLSDSGFYLCAWSGGLEQPQHFGDGTRLSIL.

The gene calls are TRBV27 and TRBJ2-2; D gene uncertain. This CDR3 spans 14 amino acids. CDR1 is MNHEY and CDR2 is SMNVEV in the germline V gene (reference sequence). V dropped 6 bases and J dropped 7 bases, with 15 bases sitting between them. The CDR3 loop reads CASSLSRMVGELFF. The CDR3 bases are TGTGCCAGCAGCCTCTCTAGGATGGTCGGGGAGCTGTTTTTT.

This clone was counted a few times. The rearrangement joins TRBV2 to TRBJ1-1; 10 nucleotides match TRBD1. There are 13 residues in the CDR3. V shed 4 bases, J shed 11 bases, and the junction held 7 bases outside the gene matches. Germline CDR1 is SNHLY and CDR2 is FYNNEI. In DNA form, the CDR3 reads TGTGCCAGCAGTGCCGGGACAGGGGAAGGGGCTTTCTTT. Residues: CASSAGTGEGAFF.

The chain joins TRBV5-1 to TRBJ2-7; D unclear. Trimming left V 0 bases short and J 0 bases short, with 7 bases between. CDR3 length equals 14 residues. Germline CDR1 and CDR2: SGHRS and YFSETQ. CDR3 protein: CASSLDYVSYEQYF. As DNA, the CDR3 is TGCGCCAGCAGCTTGGACTATGTCTCCTACGAGCAGTACTTC.

With respect to this clone: The junction and the germline gene differ at one end; a read error may be behind it. The CDR3 nucleotides read TGTGCCAGCAGCCCCTGGTTGAACACCGAAGCTTTCTTT. Translated, it gives CASSPWLNTEAFF. The genes are TRBV5-4 and TRBJ1-1; D remains unclear. This CDR3 contains 13 residues. The germline CDR1 and CDR2 sequences are SGHNT and YYREEE (reference sequence).

This chain connects TRBV28 to TRBJ1-2, with unresolved D. The CDR3 covers 16 residues. Germline V gene sequence: CDR1 MDHEN, CDR2 SYDVKM. V was pared by 6 bases and J by 7 bases, with 24 bases between. Here the CDR3 reads CASRLSRTVITGGYTF. The CDR3 DNA sequence: TGTGCCAGCAGACTCTCAAGGACTGTCATTACGGGTGGCTACACCTTC.

V usage is TRBV27 and J usage is TRBJ2-1; 11 bases are a match to TRBD1. The CDR3 is 15 residues long. J gave up 8 bases and V 3 bases, and 6 bases lay outside the gene matches. Germline CDR1 and CDR2: MNHEY and SMNVEV (reference sequence). In DNA, the CDR3 is TGTGCCAGCAGTTTTGGGACAGGGGGTATCGATGAGCAGTTCTTC. Translation: CASSFGTGGIDEQFF.

This sequence joins TRBV2 and TRBJ1-1; 9 nucleotides line up with TRBD1. V was clipped by 6 bases and J by 2 bases; unmatched bases: 10. The germline CDR1 and CDR2 sequences are SNHLY and FYNNEI. The CDR3 totals 16 residues. The CDR3 is CASRLEGTGTNTEAFF. In DNA form, the CDR3 reads TGTGCCAGCAGGCTTGAGGGGACAGGGACTAACACTGAAGCTTTCTTT.